This T cell receptor (beta chain) was identified during a study of T cells in Graves' hyperthyroidism and ophthalmopathy. This clonotype was seen at least ten times. The CDR3 regions of TCR beta were amplified from RNA transcripts. Primed by the HTBI set, a first-round RT-PCR was run on the TCR CDR3. TCRdb reprocessed the multiplex PCR reads via MiXCR and lists one record per CDR3 protein. The sample shows 500,000 to 800,000 distinct CDR3 sequences, approximately 15% of them seen only once. Germline values: CDR1 SGHNT, CDR2 YENEEA. The CDR3 contains 17 residues. Trimming cost V 1 base and J 0 bases; bases outside gene matches: 5.

Material: blood. This chain links TRBV11-3 with TRBJ2-2; 7 bases line up with TRBD2. The receptor's source is a woman between 50 and 59 years old with Graves' ophthalmopathy. The DNA for the CDR3 is TGTGCCAGCAGCTTAGGAACCGGGACTACGAACACCGGGGAGCTGTTTTTT. It codes for CASSLGTGTTNTGELFF.